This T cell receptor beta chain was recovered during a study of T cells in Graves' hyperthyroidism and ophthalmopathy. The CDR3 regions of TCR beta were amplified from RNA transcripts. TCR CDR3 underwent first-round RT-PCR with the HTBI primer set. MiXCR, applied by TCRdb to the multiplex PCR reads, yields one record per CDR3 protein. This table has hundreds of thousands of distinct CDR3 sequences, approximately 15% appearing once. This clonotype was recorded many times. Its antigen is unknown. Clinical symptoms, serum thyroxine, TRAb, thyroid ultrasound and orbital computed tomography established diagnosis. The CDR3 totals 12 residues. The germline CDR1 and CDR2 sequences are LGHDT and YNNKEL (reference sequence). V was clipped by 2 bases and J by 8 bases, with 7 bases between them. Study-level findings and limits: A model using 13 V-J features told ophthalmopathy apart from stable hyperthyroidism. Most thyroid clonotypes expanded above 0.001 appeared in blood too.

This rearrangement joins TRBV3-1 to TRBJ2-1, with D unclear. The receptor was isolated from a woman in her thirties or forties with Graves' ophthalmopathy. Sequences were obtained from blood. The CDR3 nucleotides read TGTGCCAGCAGCCAAACGCGCCATGAGCAGTTCTTC. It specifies CASSQTRHEQFF.